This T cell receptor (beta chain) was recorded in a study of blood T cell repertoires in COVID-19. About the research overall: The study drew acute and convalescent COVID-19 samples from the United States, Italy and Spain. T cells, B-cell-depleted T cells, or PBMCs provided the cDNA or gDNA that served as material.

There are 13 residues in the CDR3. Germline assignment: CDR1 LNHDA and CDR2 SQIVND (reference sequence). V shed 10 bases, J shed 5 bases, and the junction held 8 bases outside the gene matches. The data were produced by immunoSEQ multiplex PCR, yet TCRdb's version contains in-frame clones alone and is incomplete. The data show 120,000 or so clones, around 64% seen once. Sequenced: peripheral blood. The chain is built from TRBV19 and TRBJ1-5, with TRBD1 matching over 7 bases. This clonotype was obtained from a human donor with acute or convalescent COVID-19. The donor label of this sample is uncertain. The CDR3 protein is CATRQGLHQPQHF. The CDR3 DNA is TGTGCCACTAGACAGGGCCTTCATCAGCCCCAGCATTTT.